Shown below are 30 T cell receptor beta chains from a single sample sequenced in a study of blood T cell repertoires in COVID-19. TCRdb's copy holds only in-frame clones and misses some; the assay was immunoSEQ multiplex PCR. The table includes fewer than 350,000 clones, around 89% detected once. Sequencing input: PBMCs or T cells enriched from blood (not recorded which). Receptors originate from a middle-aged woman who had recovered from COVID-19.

CDR3 sequence reads: CATSRDLGQHFSGNTIYF. The CDR3 DNA follows: TGTGCCACCAGCAGAGACCTGGGACAGCATTTCTCTGGAAACACCATATATTTT. This chain connects TRBV15 to TRBJ1-3, with 7 bases lining up with TRBD1. This CDR3 spans 18 amino acids. V lost 0 bases, J lost 0 bases, and 8 bases stayed unmatched. Germline loops: CDR1 LNHNV, CDR2 YYDKDF (reference sequence).

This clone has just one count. CDR3 sequence: CASSKVYTGAYEQYF. CDR3 in DNA: TGTGCCAGCAGCAAGGTTTATACAGGGGCCTACGAGCAGTACTTC. V gene TRBV6-5 combines with J gene TRBJ2-7, with 7 bases that match TRBD1. In germline, CDR1 is MNHEY, CDR2 SVGAGI. The CDR3 consists of 15 residues. V lost 6 bases, J lost 2 bases, and 10 bases stayed unmatched.

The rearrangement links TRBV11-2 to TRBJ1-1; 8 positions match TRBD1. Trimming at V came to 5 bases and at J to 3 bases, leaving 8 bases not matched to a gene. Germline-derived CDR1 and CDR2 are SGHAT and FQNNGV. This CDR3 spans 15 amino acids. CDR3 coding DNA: TGTGCCAGCAGCCCCAACACAGGGGGGGACACTGAAGCTTTCTTT. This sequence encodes CASSPNTGGDTEAFF.

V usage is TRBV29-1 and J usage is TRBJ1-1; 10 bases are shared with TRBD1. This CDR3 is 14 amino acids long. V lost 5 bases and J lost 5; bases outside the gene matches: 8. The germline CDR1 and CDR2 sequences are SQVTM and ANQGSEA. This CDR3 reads CSVPDRGVRTEAFF. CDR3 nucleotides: TGCAGCGTTCCGGACAGGGGGGTGAGGACTGAAGCTTTCTTT.

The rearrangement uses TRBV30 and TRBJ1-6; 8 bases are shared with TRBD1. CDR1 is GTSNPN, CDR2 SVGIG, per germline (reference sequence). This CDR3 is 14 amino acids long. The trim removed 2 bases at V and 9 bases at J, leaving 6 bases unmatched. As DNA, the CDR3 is TGTGCCTGGAGTTCCAGGGGGCCGGGTTCACCCCTCCACTTT. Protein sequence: CAWSSRGPGSPLHF.

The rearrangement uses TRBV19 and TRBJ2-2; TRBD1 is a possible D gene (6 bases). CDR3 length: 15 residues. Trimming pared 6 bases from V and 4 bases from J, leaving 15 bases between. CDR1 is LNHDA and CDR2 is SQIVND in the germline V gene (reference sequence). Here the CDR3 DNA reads TGTGCCAGTAGCTCATACAGGGAAACCACCGGGGAGCTGTTTTTT. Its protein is CASSSYRETTGELFF. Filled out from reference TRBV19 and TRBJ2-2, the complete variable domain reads DGGITQSPKYLFRKEGQNVTLSCEQNLNHDAMYWYRQDPGQGLRLIYYSQIVNDFQKGDIAEGYSVSREKKESFPLTVTSAQKNPTAFYLCASSSYRETTGELFFGEGSRLTVL.

CDR3 nucleotide sequence: TGTGCCTGGAGGGCGACAGGCGCCCGTGGTCAGCCCCAGCATTTT. Encoded protein: CAWRATGARGQPQHF. The chain recombines TRBV30 with TRBJ1-5; TRBD1 is a possible D gene (6 bases). This CDR3 contains 15 residues. V dropped 3 bases and J dropped 6 bases, with 18 bases sitting between them. CDR1 is GTSNPN, CDR2 SVGIG, per germline (reference sequence).

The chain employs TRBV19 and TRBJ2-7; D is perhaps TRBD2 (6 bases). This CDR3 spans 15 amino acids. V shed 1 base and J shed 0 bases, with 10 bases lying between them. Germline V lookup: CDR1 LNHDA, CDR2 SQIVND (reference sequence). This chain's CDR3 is CASSIAGVSSYEQYF. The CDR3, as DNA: TGTGCCAGTAGTATAGCGGGAGTTAGCTCCTACGAGCAGTACTTC.

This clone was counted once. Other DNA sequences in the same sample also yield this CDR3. CDR3 residues: CASSESGGVYEQYF. The CDR3 region has the DNA TGCGCCAGCAGTGAGAGCGGGGGGGTTTACGAGCAGTACTTC. The rearrangement joins TRBV10-1 to TRBJ2-7; 10 bases align to TRBD2. With 2 bases clipped from V and 4 bases from J, the junction kept 2 bases outside the gene matches. The CDR3 length is 14 residues. The germline V gene has CDR1 WNHNN and CDR2 SYGVQD (reference sequence).

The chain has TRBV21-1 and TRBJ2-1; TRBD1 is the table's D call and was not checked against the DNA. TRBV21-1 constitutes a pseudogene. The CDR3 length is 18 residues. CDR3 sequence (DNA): TGTGCCAGCAGCAAAATATTGGGACAGAAGGACAAATACAATGAGCAGTTCTTC. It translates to CASSKILGQKDKYNEQFF.

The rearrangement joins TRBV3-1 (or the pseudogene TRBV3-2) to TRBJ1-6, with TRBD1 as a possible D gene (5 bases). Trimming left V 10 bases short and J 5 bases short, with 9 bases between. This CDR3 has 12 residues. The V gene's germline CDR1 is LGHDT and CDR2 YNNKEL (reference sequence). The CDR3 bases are TGTGCCACCGGGGGGGATAATTCACCCCTCCACTTT. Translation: CATGGDNSPLHF.

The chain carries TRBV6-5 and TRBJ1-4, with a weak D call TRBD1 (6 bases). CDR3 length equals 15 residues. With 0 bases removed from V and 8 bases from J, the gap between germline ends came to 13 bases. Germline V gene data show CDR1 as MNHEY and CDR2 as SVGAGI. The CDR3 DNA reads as TGTGCCAGCAGTTACTCTACAGGGTTGACGGAAAAACTGTTTTTT. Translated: CASSYSTGLTEKLFF.

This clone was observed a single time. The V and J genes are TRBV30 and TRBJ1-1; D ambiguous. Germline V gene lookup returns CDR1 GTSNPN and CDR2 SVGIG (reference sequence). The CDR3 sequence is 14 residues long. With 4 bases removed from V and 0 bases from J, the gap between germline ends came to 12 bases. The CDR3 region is CAWIESSMNTEAFF. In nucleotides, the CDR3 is TGTGCCTGGATCGAGTCCTCAATGAACACTGAAGCTTTCTTT.

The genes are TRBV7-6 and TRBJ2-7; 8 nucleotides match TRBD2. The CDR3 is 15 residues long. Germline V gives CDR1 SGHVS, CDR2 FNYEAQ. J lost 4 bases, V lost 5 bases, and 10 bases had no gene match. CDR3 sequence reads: CASSEDPGLGYEQYF. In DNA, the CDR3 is TGTGCCAGCAGCGAAGATCCGGGACTAGGATACGAGCAGTACTTC.

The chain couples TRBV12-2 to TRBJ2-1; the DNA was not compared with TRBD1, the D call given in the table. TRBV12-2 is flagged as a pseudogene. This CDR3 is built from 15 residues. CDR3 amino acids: CASRFRGLRLSEQFF. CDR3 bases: TGTGCAAGTCGCTTCAGGGGCCTGAGGCTTAGTGAGCAGTTCTTC.

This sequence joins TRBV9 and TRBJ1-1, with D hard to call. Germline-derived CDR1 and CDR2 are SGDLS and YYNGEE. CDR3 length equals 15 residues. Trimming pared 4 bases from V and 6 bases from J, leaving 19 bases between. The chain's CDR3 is CASSPLSVFEAEAFF. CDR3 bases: TGTGCCAGCAGCCCCCTTTCAGTTTTTGAGGCTGAAGCTTTCTTT.

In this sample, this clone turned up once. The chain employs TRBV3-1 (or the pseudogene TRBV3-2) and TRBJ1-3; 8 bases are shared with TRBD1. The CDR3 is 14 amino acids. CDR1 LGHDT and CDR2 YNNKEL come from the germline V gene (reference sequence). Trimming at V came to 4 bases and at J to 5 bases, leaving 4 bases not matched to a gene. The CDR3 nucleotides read TGTGCCAGCAGCCCTGGACAGGGACGAAACACCATATATTTT. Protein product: CASSPGQGRNTIYF.

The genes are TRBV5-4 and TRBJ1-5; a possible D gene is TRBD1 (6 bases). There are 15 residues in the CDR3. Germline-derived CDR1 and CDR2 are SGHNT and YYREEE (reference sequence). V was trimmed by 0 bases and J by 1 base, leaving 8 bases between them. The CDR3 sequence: CASSLGGHSNQPQHF. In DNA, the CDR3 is TGTGCCAGCAGCTTGGGGGGACACAGCAATCAGCCCCAGCATTTT.

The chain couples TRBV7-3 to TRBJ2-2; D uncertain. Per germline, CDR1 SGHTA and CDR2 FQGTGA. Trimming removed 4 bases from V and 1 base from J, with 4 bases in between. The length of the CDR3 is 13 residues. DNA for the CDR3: TGTGCCAGCAGCTCGTTGAACACCGGGGAGCTGTTTTTT. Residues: CASSSLNTGELFF.

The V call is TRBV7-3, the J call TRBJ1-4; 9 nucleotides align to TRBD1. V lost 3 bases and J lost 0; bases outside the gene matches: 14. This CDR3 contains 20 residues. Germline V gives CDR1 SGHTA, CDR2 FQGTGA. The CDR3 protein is CASSFSPGTGNGTTNEKLFF. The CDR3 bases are TGTGCCAGCAGCTTTTCACCTGGGACAGGGAATGGCACAACTAATGAAAAACTGTTTTTT.

CDR3 nucleotides: TGTGCCAGCAGTGAAGCCCCGGGACAGGGGGAGGTCGAGCGGGTCTCCTACGAGCAGTACTTC. It codes for CASSEAPGQGEVERVSYEQYF. The J gene is TRBJ2-7, the V gene TRBV2; 11 bases line up with TRBD1. Germline loops: CDR1 SNHLY, CDR2 FYNNEI. V lost 0 bases and J lost 0; bases outside the gene matches: 16. The CDR3 contains 21 residues.

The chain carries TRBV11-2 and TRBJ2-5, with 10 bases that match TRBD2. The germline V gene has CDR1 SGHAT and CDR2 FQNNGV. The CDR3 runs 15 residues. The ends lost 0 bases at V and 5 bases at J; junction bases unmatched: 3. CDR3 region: CASSLELAGRETQYF. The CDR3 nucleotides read TGTGCCAGCAGCTTAGAACTAGCGGGAAGGGAGACCCAGTACTTC.

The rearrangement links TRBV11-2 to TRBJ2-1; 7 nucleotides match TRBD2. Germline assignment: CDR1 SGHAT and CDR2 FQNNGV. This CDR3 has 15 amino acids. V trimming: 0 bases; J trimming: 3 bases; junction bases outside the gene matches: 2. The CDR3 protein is CASSLEGDYYNEQFF. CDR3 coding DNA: TGTGCCAGCAGCTTAGAAGGGGACTACTACAATGAGCAGTTCTTC.

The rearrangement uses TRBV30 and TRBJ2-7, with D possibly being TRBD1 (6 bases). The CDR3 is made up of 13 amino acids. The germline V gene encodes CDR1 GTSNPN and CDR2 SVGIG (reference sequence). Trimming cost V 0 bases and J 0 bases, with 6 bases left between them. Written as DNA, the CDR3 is TGTGCCTGGAGTGTGACAGGCTCCTACGAGCAGTACTTC. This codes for CAWSVTGSYEQYF.

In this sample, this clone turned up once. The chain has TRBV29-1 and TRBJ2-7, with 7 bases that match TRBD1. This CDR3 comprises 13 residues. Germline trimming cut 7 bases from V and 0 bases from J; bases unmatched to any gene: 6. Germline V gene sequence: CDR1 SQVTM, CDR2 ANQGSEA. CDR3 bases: TGCAGCGCTCGGACAGGACGCTCCTACGAGCAGTACTTC. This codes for CSARTGRSYEQYF.

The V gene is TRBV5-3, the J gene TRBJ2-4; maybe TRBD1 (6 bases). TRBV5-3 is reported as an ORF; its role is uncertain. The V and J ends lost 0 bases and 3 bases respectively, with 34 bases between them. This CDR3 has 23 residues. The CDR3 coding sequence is TGTGCCAGAAGCTTGGCACCAACGCCACGGACAGAGGCGTTTAGGCTTGACAAAAACATTCAGTACTTC. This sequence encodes CARSLAPTPRTEAFRLDKNIQYF.

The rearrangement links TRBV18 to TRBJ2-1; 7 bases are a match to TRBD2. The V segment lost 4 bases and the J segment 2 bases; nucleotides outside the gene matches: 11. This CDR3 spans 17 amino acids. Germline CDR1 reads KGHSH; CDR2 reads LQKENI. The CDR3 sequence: CASSRRESGGTYNEQFF. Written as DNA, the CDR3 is TGTGCCAGCTCACGGCGCGAATCGGGGGGAACCTACAATGAGCAGTTCTTC.

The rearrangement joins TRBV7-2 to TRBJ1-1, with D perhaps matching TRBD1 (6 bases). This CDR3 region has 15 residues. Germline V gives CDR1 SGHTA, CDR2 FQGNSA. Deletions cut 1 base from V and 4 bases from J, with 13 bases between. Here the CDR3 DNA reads TGTGCCAGCAGCTTAGTTTTTGGGGGCATCACTGAAGCTTTCTTT. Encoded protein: CASSLVFGGITEAFF.

CDR3 bases: TGTGCCAGCAGCGTGGCCTCCGGGACTCAGCAAGAGACCCAGTACTTC. Translating gives CASSVASGTQQETQYF. This chain connects TRBV9 to TRBJ2-5; possibly TRBD2 for D (6 bases). There are 16 residues in the CDR3. V was trimmed by 2 bases and J by 2 bases, leaving 16 bases between them. Germline CDR1 reads SGDLS; CDR2 reads YYNGEE.

The CDR3 here is CASSLSGSTDTQYF. CDR3 in DNA: TGTGCCAGCAGTTTATCGGGCAGCACAGATACGCAGTATTTT. The V and J genes are TRBV27 and TRBJ2-3; D not resolved. This CDR3 spans 14 amino acids. V dropped 0 bases and J dropped 0 bases, with 4 bases sitting between them. The germline CDR1 and CDR2 sequences are MNHEY and SMNVEV (reference sequence).